Listed below are T cell receptor beta chains from one sample, sequenced in a study of T-cell memory formation after mild COVID-19. TCRdb processed the 5' RACE reads anew with MiXCR; each CDR3 protein has one entry. Among some 210,000 distinct CDR3 sequences listed, about 16% were seen once. The sequenced sample was PBMCs or a T cell subset sorted from them (not recorded which). These receptors all stem from an adult woman who had mild COVID-19 (a few samples of this study predate the infection). Cell type and time point are not known. Both conserved end residues are part of each CDR3. The order of the fields is clone size, V gene, J gene, D gene, CDR3 DNA, CDR3 protein. D genes are given only for firm matches. Clone size appears in some rows only: once, few, many, or a class for an expanded clone.

clone_size: few; v_call: TRBV5-1; j_call: TRBJ2-7; d_call: .; cdr3_nt: TGCGCCAGCAGCCCCGGACACCCCCAGGGCGAGCAGTACTTC; cdr3_aa: CASSPGHPQGEQYF
clone_size: many; v_call: TRBV9; j_call: TRBJ2-3; d_call: TRBD2; cdr3_nt: TGTGCCAGCAGCGTAGCGCCCGGCCCGGGACTAGCGGGGGGAGATACGCAGTATTTT; cdr3_aa: CASSVAPGPGLAGGDTQYF
clone_size: once; v_call: TRBV24-1; j_call: TRBJ1-1; d_call: TRBD1; cdr3_nt: TGTGCCACCGTTGGTCCCGGGACAGGAGGTATGAACACTGAAGCTTTCTTT; cdr3_aa: CATVGPGTGGMNTEAFF
clone_size: .; v_call: TRBV6-5; j_call: TRBJ2-2; d_call: .; cdr3_nt: TGTGCCAGCAGGGGGCCGAACACCGGGGAGCTGTTTTTT; cdr3_aa: CASRGPNTGELFF
clone_size: few; v_call: TRBV4-1; j_call: TRBJ2-6; d_call: TRBD1; cdr3_nt: TGCGCCAGCAGCCTCACCGGGACAGGCCTCTCTGGGGCCAACGTCCTGACTTTC; cdr3_aa: CASSLTGTGLSGANVLTF
clone_size: few; v_call: TRBV11-2; j_call: TRBJ2-3; d_call: TRBD1; cdr3_nt: TGTGCCAGCAGCGCTATGACAGGGGGAGGCACAGATACGCAGTATTTT; cdr3_aa: CASSAMTGGGTDTQYF
clone_size: few; v_call: TRBV5-1; j_call: TRBJ1-6; d_call: TRBD1; cdr3_nt: TGCGCCAGCAGCTCCGGACAGGAGAATTCACCCCTCCACTTT; cdr3_aa: CASSSGQENSPLHF
clone_size: .; v_call: TRBV6-6; j_call: TRBJ2-7; d_call: TRBD1; cdr3_nt: TGTGCCAGCAGATCAACAGGGGTGCGGGCGTACGAGCAGTACTTC; cdr3_aa: CASRSTGVRAYEQYF
clone_size: .; v_call: TRBV6-5; j_call: TRBJ1-5; d_call: .; cdr3_nt: TGTGCCAGCAGTTCCATGACAGGCGGAAGCAATCAGCCCCAGCATTTT; cdr3_aa: CASSSMTGGSNQPQHF
clone_size: .; v_call: TRBV7-8; j_call: TRBJ1-5; d_call: .; cdr3_nt: TGTGCCAGCAGCTTAGTTTCCTTCTCAGGGCCCCAGCATTTT; cdr3_aa: CASSLVSFSGPQHF
clone_size: .; v_call: TRBV5-1; j_call: TRBJ1-2; d_call: .; cdr3_nt: TGCGCCAGCAGCCCGACACTCAACAGGATCTATGGCTACACCTTC; cdr3_aa: CASSPTLNRIYGYTF
clone_size: .; v_call: TRBV27; j_call: TRBJ1-2; d_call: .; cdr3_nt: TGTGCCAGCAGTTTTAGGGATGGTTATGGCTACACCTTC; cdr3_aa: CASSFRDGYGYTF
clone_size: .; v_call: TRBV15; j_call: TRBJ2-5; d_call: .; cdr3_nt: TGTGCCACCAGCAGAGTTAGGGCGTACCAAGAGACCCAGTACTTC; cdr3_aa: CATSRVRAYQETQYF
clone_size: few; v_call: TRBV20-1; j_call: TRBJ2-1; d_call: TRBD2; cdr3_nt: TGCAGTGCTCCCTCTTGGACTAGCGGGAGCCATGAGCAGTTCTTC; cdr3_aa: CSAPSWTSGSHEQFF
clone_size: .; v_call: TRBV6-6; j_call: TRBJ1-3; d_call: TRBD1; cdr3_nt: TGTGCCAGCAGAAGGACCACAGGGGGTGGAAACACCATATATTTT; cdr3_aa: CASRRTTGGGNTIYF